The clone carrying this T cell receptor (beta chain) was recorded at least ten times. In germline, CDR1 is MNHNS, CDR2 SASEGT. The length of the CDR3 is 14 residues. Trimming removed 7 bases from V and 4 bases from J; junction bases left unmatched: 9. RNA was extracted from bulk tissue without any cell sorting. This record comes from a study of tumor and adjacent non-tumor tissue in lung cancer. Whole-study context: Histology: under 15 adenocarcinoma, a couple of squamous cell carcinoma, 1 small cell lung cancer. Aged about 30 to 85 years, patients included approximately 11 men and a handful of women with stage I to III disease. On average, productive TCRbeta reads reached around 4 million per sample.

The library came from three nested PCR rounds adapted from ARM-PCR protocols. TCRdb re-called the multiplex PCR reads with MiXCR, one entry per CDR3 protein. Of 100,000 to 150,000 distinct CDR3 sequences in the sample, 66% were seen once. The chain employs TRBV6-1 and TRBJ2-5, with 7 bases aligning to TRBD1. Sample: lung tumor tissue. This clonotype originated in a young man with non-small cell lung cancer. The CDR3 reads CASTRQGVSETQYF. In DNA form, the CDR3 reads TGTGCCAGCACCAGACAGGGAGTATCAGAGACCCAGTACTTC.